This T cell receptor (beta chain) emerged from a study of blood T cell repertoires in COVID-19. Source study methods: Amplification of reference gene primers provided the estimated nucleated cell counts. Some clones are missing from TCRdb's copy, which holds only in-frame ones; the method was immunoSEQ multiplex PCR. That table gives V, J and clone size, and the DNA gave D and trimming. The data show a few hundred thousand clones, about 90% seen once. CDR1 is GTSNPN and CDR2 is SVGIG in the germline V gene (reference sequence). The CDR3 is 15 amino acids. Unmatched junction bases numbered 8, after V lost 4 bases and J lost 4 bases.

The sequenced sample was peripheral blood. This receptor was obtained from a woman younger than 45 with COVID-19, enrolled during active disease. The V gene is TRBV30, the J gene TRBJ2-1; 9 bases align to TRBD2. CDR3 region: CAWTGREGRYNEQFF. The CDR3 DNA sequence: TGTGCCTGGACGGGGCGGGAGGGCCGATACAATGAGCAGTTCTTC.